This T cell receptor beta chain emerged from a study of shared clonotypes between healthy human individuals. This CDR3 has 15 residues. V was trimmed by 0 bases and J by 4 bases, leaving 13 bases between them. Germline CDR1 is SGHRS and CDR2 is YFSETQ. Overall study findings and caveats: Sequencing depth was predicted to influence how clonotypes are shared among donors.

Sequencing used immunoSEQ multiplex PCR; TCRdb keeps in-frame clones, though not all of them. Of roughly 2.5 million clones in the sample, about 92% were seen once. A note on this clone: Its matching antigen is unknown.

V and J are TRBV5-1 and TRBJ2-5; either TRBD1 or TRBD2 may fit D (5 bases each). The TCR sequence derives from a man younger than 30 in good health. The sequencing sample was made of naive CD4+ T cells sorted from blood. Noted subset: CD45RA+ positively selected. CDR3 bases: TGCGCCAGCAGCTTGGATGGGACGGCACGAGAGACCCAGTACTTC. Its translation is CASSLDGTARETQYF.